This TCR beta chain emerged from a study of OX40 agonist ivuxolimab in advanced cancers. Assay used: immunoSEQ multiplex PCR; TCRdb lists only in-frame clones, some missing. The table shows some 80,000 clones, with 85% to 90% occurring only once. V lost 6 bases, J lost 0 bases, and 5 bases stayed unmatched. This CDR3 has 15 amino acids. Germline CDR1 is LNHDA and CDR2 is SQIVND (reference sequence). The sample in question was CD4+ or CD8+ T cells sorted from blood, obtained in a trial of the OX40 agonist ivuxolimab. This TCR was recovered from an adult with an advanced solid tumor such as melanoma, head and neck, liver or kidney cancer. The chain links TRBV19 to TRBJ1-3; 7 bases are a match to TRBD1. In nucleotides, the CDR3 is TGTGCCAGTAGAGAAACAGGGGACTCTGGAAACACCATATATTTT. Translated: CASRETGDSGNTIYF.